This T cell receptor (beta chain) was recovered during a study of blood T cell repertoires in COVID-19. On the study more broadly: Sources were T cells, B-cell-depleted T cells, or PBMCs; the material itself was cDNA or gDNA.

In germline, CDR1 is SGHVS, CDR2 FQNEAQ. The trim removed 3 bases at V and 0 bases at J, leaving 4 bases unmatched. The CDR3 spans 15 residues. The authors' processing: The authors estimated nucleated cell counts from reference gene primer amplification. Using immunoSEQ multiplex PCR, the repertoire was profiled, and TCRdb retains in-frame clones only, with some absent. D and trimming were read from the DNA, whereas the V and J calls and clone size are those reported in that table. Here the sample spans some 93,000 clones, roughly three quarters being singletons. The sequenced sample was peripheral blood. This chain uses TRBV7-8 with TRBJ2-7, with 8 bases fitting TRBD1. The TCR sequence derives from a human donor in a cohort sampled during active COVID-19. DNA of the CDR3: TGTGCCAGCAGCTTCCGGGACAGGAGCTCCTACGAGCAGTACTTC. It is translated as CASSFRDRSSYEQYF.